These 32 T cell receptor beta chains were all obtained from the same sample, sequenced in a study of cytomegalovirus exposure and HLA in healthy donors. It was with 60 Vbeta and 13 Jbeta primers that the PCR ran. Using immunoSEQ multiplex PCR, the repertoire was profiled, and TCRdb retains in-frame clones only, with some absent. The sample consists of under 250,000 clones, roughly 80% of them appearing once. The sample consisted of PBMCs. The receptors originated from a woman in her 30s in good health and CMV-seronegative.

This chain links TRBV4-1 with TRBJ2-7, with TRBD1 as a possible D gene (6 bases). Deletions cut 4 bases from V and 4 bases from J, with 14 bases between. This CDR3 has 14 residues. CDR1 is MGHRA and CDR2 is YSYEKL in the germline V gene. CDR3 sequence reads: CASSPRTGWYEQYF. In DNA, the CDR3 is TGCGCCAGCAGCCCCCGAACAGGGTGGTACGAGCAGTACTTC.

The CDR3 loop reads CASSLIPTSGVSYEQYF. CDR3 DNA sequence: TGTGCCAGCAGCTTAATCCCGACTAGCGGAGTCTCCTACGAGCAGTACTTC. V and J are TRBV11-2 and TRBJ2-7; TRBD2 agrees at 9 bases. V dropped 2 bases and J dropped 0; count of bases not matched to a gene: 8. The CDR3 is 17 residues long. The V gene's germline CDR1 is SGHAT and CDR2 FQNNGV.

J is TRBJ2-1 and V is TRBV6-1; D is possibly TRBD2 (6 bases). V was pared by 7 bases and J by 7 bases, with 20 bases between. Germline-derived CDR1 and CDR2 are MNHNS and SASEGT. There are 15 residues in the CDR3. DNA for the CDR3: TGTGCCAGCACCAGGGTGAGCGGAGGAGGGAATGAGCAGTTCTTC. This gives the protein CASTRVSGGGNEQFF.

The V gene is TRBV18, the J gene TRBJ1-2; D uncertain. The CDR3 sequence is 12 residues long. Between the trimmed V and J ends, which lost 3 bases and 8 bases, there was a span of 10 bases. Germline V gene data show CDR1 as KGHSH and CDR2 as LQKENI. The CDR3 loop reads CASSPYLGGYTF. In DNA form, the CDR3 reads TGTGCCAGCTCACCTTACCTCGGGGGCTACACCTTC.

The genes are TRBV9 and TRBJ2-7; the D gene is possibly TRBD2 (6 bases). The V and J ends lost 0 bases and 6 bases respectively, with 13 bases between them. Germline values: CDR1 SGDLS, CDR2 YYNGEE. The CDR3 spans 14 residues. CDR3 sequence (DNA): TGTGCCAGCAGCGTAGCGTGGACTACTGGCGAGCAGTACTTC. It translates to CASSVAWTTGEQYF.

The V call is TRBV27, the J call TRBJ2-7, with D tentatively TRBD2 (7 bases). The CDR3 is 13 amino acids. In germline, CDR1 is MNHEY, CDR2 SMNVEV (reference sequence). Between the trimmed V and J ends, which lost 2 bases and 3 bases, there was a span of 8 bases. CDR3 amino acids: CASSLRGGYEQYF. CDR3 in DNA: TGTGCCAGCAGTTTAAGGGGGGGCTACGAGCAGTACTTC.

V and J are TRBV5-1 and TRBJ2-5, with a possible D match to TRBD2 (6 bases). V dropped 3 bases and J dropped 5 bases, with 17 bases sitting between them. The germline V gene encodes CDR1 SGHRS and CDR2 YFSETQ. There are 15 residues in the CDR3. The CDR3 reads CASSSLGSGVETQYF. The CDR3 DNA reads as TGCGCCAGCAGCTCCTTGGGATCGGGGGTCGAGACCCAGTACTTC.

This clone was detected a few times. The chain is built from TRBV7-2 and TRBJ2-3; 7 nucleotides agree with TRBD2. Germline V gene data show CDR1 as SGHTA and CDR2 as FQGNSA. The CDR3 spans 15 residues. V shed 1 base, J shed 1 base, and the junction held 2 bases outside the gene matches. CDR3 DNA sequence: TGTGCCAGCAGCTTAGGGACTAGAGGCACAGATACGCAGTATTTT. Encoded protein: CASSLGTRGTDTQYF.

The chain joins TRBV2 to TRBJ2-4, with a weak D call TRBD2 (5 bases). Per the germline V gene, CDR1 is SNHLY and CDR2 is FYNNEI. The CDR3 consists of 16 residues. The V end lost 3 bases, the J end lost 6 bases, and 18 bases lay between the germline ends. The CDR3 nucleotides read TGTGCCAGCAGTGAGGATAGCGTGGCCGGTGGAAACATTCAGTACTTC. Its translation: CASSEDSVAGGNIQYF.

This chain connects TRBV2 to TRBJ2-7, with 9 bases identical to TRBD1. The germline V gene has CDR1 SNHLY and CDR2 FYNNEI. The CDR3 has 14 residues. J gave up 1 base and V 7 bases, and 5 bases lay outside the gene matches. The CDR3 here is CASTRDRASYEQYF. Here the CDR3 DNA reads TGTGCCAGCACTCGGGACAGGGCTTCCTACGAGCAGTACTTC. Supplemented by reference TRBV2 and TRBJ2-7, the full variable domain reads EPEVTQTPSHQVTQMGQEVILRCVPISNHLYFYWYRQILGQKVEFLVSFYNNEISEKSEIFDDQFSVERPDGSNFTLKIRSTKLEDSAMYFCASTRDRASYEQYFGPGTRLTVT.

This sequence joins TRBV18 and TRBJ2-7, with 8 nucleotides matching TRBD2. The CDR3 is made up of 15 amino acids. J gave up 1 base and V 4 bases, and 6 bases lay outside the gene matches. CDR1 is KGHSH and CDR2 is LQKENI in the germline V gene. CDR3 region: CASSLASGPSYEQYF. The CDR3 DNA reads as TGTGCCAGCTCACTGGCTAGCGGGCCATCCTACGAGCAGTACTTC.

This clone was observed a few times. This chain uses TRBV20-1 with TRBJ2-1, with unresolved D. CDR3 length equals 10 residues. V gave up 3 bases and J gave up 12 bases, with 9 bases separating them. Germline V gene sequence: CDR1 DFQATT, CDR2 SNEGSKA (reference sequence). CDR3 protein: CSASSIGQFF. The CDR3 coding sequence is TGCAGTGCTAGCTCTATCGGGCAGTTCTTC.

The chain has TRBV7-2 and TRBJ2-7; 8 bases align to TRBD1. Germline CDR1 and CDR2: SGHTA and FQGNSA. V trimming: 5 bases; J trimming: 0 bases; junction bases outside the gene matches: 6. The CDR3 is made up of 15 amino acids. CDR3 region: CASSDNRGYSYEQYF. The CDR3 DNA is TGTGCCAGCAGCGATAACAGGGGGTACTCCTACGAGCAGTACTTC.

V gene TRBV29-1 combines with J gene TRBJ2-3, with D possibly being TRBD1 (6 bases). Germline lookup yields CDR1 SQVTM and CDR2 ANQGSEA. Trimming shortened V by 3 bases and J by 1 base, and 11 bases separated the two germline ends. The CDR3 has 14 residues. In DNA form, the CDR3 reads TGCAGCGTTGAGGCAGGACAGCGCACAGATACGCAGTATTTT. This sequence encodes CSVEAGQRTDTQYF.

This clone was picked up a small number of times. The V call is TRBV5-6, the J call TRBJ1-3, with 8 bases fitting TRBD1. V shed 7 bases and J 4 bases; nucleotides not matched to a gene: 4. This CDR3 comprises 13 residues. Germline CDR1 reads SGHDT; CDR2 reads YYEEEE. The DNA of the CDR3 is TGTGCCAGCGAAACAGGGGGAGGAAACACCATATATTTT. Translation gives CASETGGGNTIYF.

The chain employs TRBV10-3 and TRBJ1-1; the match to TRBD1 covers 7 bases. Germline V gene lookup returns CDR1 ENHRY and CDR2 SYGVKD. V was pared by 6 bases and J by 1 base, with 8 bases of the junction left unmatched. The CDR3 has 15 residues. The DNA for the CDR3 is TGTGCCATCAGCGGGAGAGGGGGCGGGAACACTGAAGCTTTCTTT. Translating gives CAISGRGGGNTEAFF.

This chain links TRBV2 with TRBJ2-3; D possibly corresponds to TRBD2 (6 bases). The V end lost 7 bases, the J end lost 5 bases, and 16 bases lay between the germline ends. The CDR3 is made up of 14 amino acids. Germline V gene sequence: CDR1 SNHLY, CDR2 FYNNEI. The CDR3 region has the DNA TGTGCCAGCAAGTGGGGACTGGGGGAAGATACGCAGTATTTT. Its translation: CASKWGLGEDTQYF.

The rearrangement joins TRBV28 to TRBJ2-3, with 11 bases aligning to TRBD1. V shed 4 bases, J shed 6 bases, and the junction held 9 bases outside the gene matches. The CDR3 contains 16 residues. CDR1 and CDR2 from the germline V gene are MDHEN and SYDVKM. Here the CDR3 reads CASSSTGQGAWDTQYF. In DNA form, the CDR3 reads TGTGCCAGCAGTTCTACTGGACAGGGGGCTTGGGATACGCAGTATTTT.

The CDR3 reads CASSQDWKKQIQETQYF. The CDR3 DNA reads TGTGCCAGCAGCCAAGATTGGAAGAAACAGATACAAGAGACCCAGTACTTC. V usage is TRBV4-2 and J usage is TRBJ2-5; D ambiguous. The germline V gene encodes CDR1 LGHNA and CDR2 YNFKEQ. V was trimmed by 0 bases and J by 2 bases, leaving 16 bases between them. This CDR3 has 17 amino acids.

This chain joins TRBV9 and TRBJ2-1; D is perhaps TRBD2 (6 bases). The CDR3 has 15 residues. V lost 4 bases to trimming and J lost 8 bases, with 19 bases between them. Germline V gene data show CDR1 as SGDLS and CDR2 as YYNGEE. The chain's CDR3 is CASSPHSGARDEQFF. DNA of the CDR3: TGTGCCAGCAGCCCCCATTCGGGAGCAAGGGATGAGCAGTTCTTC. Combining the CDR3 with reference TRBV9 and TRBJ2-1 gives the whole variable domain DSGVTQTPKHLITATGQRVTLRCSPRSGDLSVYWYQQSLDQGLQFLIQYYNGEERAKGNILERFSAQQFPDLHSELNLSSLELGDSALYFCASSPHSGARDEQFFGPGTRLTVL.

This rearrangement joins TRBV15 to TRBJ2-5; D might be TRBD2 (5 bases). Trimming shortened V by 4 bases and J by 4 bases, and 13 bases separated the two germline ends. Per the germline V gene, CDR1 is LNHNV and CDR2 is YYDKDF (reference sequence). The CDR3 contains 14 residues. The CDR3 DNA follows: TGTGCCACCAGCACTCACCGGGGAGCAGAGACCCAGTACTTC. Translating gives CATSTHRGAETQYF.

This chain uses TRBV6-5 with TRBJ1-2, with 7 nucleotides matching TRBD1. The CDR3 is made up of 13 amino acids. The ends lost 6 bases at V and 7 bases at J; junction bases unmatched: 8. Germline V gene lookup returns CDR1 MNHEY and CDR2 SVGAGI. The CDR3 is CASRPTGTRGYTF. The DNA of the CDR3 is TGTGCCAGCAGACCGACAGGGACTCGTGGCTACACCTTC.

CDR3 coding DNA: TGTGCCAGCAGGCGGGCCGCGGGAGGATCTTACGAGCAGTACTTC. It codes for CASRRAAGGSYEQYF. The chain employs TRBV6-4 and TRBJ2-5, with 8 nucleotides matching TRBD2. Near its end, the DNA agrees better with TRBJ2-7, so the J call may be wrong. The CDR3 spans 15 residues. Germline CDR1 is MRHNA and CDR2 is SNTAGT.

The chain uses TRBV7-6 and TRBJ2-5; 10 bases are a match to TRBD2. Germline trimming cut 1 base from V and 3 bases from J; bases unmatched to any gene: 8. The CDR3 loop spans 17 amino acids. Germline lookup yields CDR1 SGHVS and CDR2 FNYEAQ. CDR3 coding DNA: TGTGCCAGCAGCTTAGTCAGGTCGCTAGCGGGGGAAGAGACCCAGTACTTC. It codes for CASSLVRSLAGEETQYF.

This clone was detected once. The rearrangement uses TRBV7-9 and TRBJ1-2; TRBD1 might be the D (5 bases). Trimming cost V 1 base and J 3 bases, with 12 bases left between them. This CDR3 contains 15 residues. The V gene's germline CDR1 is SEHNR and CDR2 FQNEAQ (reference sequence). The CDR3 protein is CASSLVGGSHYGYTF. DNA of the CDR3: TGTGCCAGCAGCTTAGTTGGGGGGAGTCACTATGGCTACACCTTC.

The rearrangement joins TRBV6-5 to TRBJ1-1, with TRBD1 as a possible D gene (6 bases). This CDR3 is 15 amino acids long. Trimming took 6 bases from V and 3 from J, leaving 17 bases between them. Per the germline V gene, CDR1 is MNHEY and CDR2 is SVGAGI. The CDR3 region is CASRLEQGFYTEAFF. Here the CDR3 DNA reads TGTGCCAGCAGGTTAGAACAGGGTTTTTACACTGAAGCTTTCTTT.

The V gene is TRBV2, the J gene TRBJ2-7; unclear D gene. Germline assignment: CDR1 SNHLY and CDR2 FYNNEI. This CDR3 comprises 10 residues. Trimming took off 6 bases at V and 4 bases at J, with 4 bases between the two ends. CDR3 DNA sequence: TGTGCCAGCAGGGAGTACGAGCAGTACTTC. It encodes CASREYEQYF.

The chain couples TRBV4-1 to TRBJ2-2, with 7 bases that match TRBD1. The CDR3 length is 16 residues. Germline assignment: CDR1 MGHRA and CDR2 YSYEKL. V lost 0 bases and J lost 4; bases outside the gene matches: 5. Written as DNA, the CDR3 is TGCGCCAGCAGCCAAGAAGGGGGCGAAATCACCGGGGAGCTGTTTTTT. Translating it yields CASSQEGGEITGELFF.

This clone is a singleton in its sample. V usage is TRBV4-1 and J usage is TRBJ2-7; 8 nucleotides match TRBD2. Germline assignment: CDR1 MGHRA and CDR2 YSYEKL. This CDR3 region has 15 residues. After removal of 0 bases from V and 7 bases from J, the junction contained 8 bases not matched to a gene. CDR3 sequence: CASSQEPRSGGEQYF. Written as DNA, the CDR3 is TGCGCCAGCAGCCAAGAACCTCGGTCGGGGGGGGAGCAGTACTTC.

The CDR3 nucleotides are TGCGCCAGCAGCCACAAACTGCGGGCTAACAATGAGCAGTTCTTC. Amino acid sequence: CASSHKLRANNEQFF. This chain connects TRBV4-1 to TRBJ2-1, with a possible D match to TRBD2 (5 bases). Trimming removed 3 bases at V and 5 bases at J, with 14 bases between. CDR1 and CDR2 from the germline V gene are MGHRA and YSYEKL. CDR3 size: 15 residues.

The chain employs TRBV5-1 and TRBJ2-7; 9 bases align to TRBD2. Germline V gene lookup returns CDR1 SGHRS and CDR2 YFSETQ. V was pared by 2 bases and J by 0 bases, with 3 bases of the junction left unmatched. This CDR3 has 15 residues. In nucleotides, the CDR3 is TGCGCCAGCAGCTTAATACTAGCGGGCTCCTACGAGCAGTACTTC. Encoded protein: CASSLILAGSYEQYF.

The chain joins TRBV14 to TRBJ2-1; 8 bases are a match to TRBD2. The germline gives CDR1 SGHDN, CDR2 FVKESK. Losses at the gene ends were 3 bases for V and 9 bases for J; bases not matched to a gene: 16. The length of the CDR3 is 17 residues. The CDR3, as DNA: TGTGCCAGCAGCCACCCGTTGACGGGGGGGGGAACTGGTGAGCAGTTCTTC. Protein sequence: CASSHPLTGGGTGEQFF.